A selection of T cell receptor beta chains follows, all from one sample in a study of PD-L1 blockade in urothelial cancer. The protocol was immunoSEQ multiplex PCR, while the TCRdb copy is restricted to in-frame clones and leaves out a portion. The repertoire holds about 110,000 clones, with 80% to 95% as singletons. Sample: PBMCs, taken around atezolizumab (anti-PD-L1) treatment. The receptor source for this set is a man aged 60-69 years with urothelial cancer. Both conserved end residues are part of each CDR3. D genes are given only for firm matches. Clone size is given for some rows only: seen once, a few or many times, or a class if the clone is expanded.

cdr3_nt,cdr3_aa,d_call,v_call,j_call,clone_size
TGTGCCAGCAGCTGGACTCCTTCCTCCTACAATGAGCAGTTCTTC,CASSWTPSSYNEQFF,NA,TRBV7-2,TRBJ2-1,NA
TGCGCCAGCAGCTTGGCTGGGGGGGCAACAGATACGCAGTATTTT,CASSLAGGATDTQYF,NA,TRBV5-1,TRBJ2-3,once
TGTGCCAGCAGTTTAACAGGGGGCGTCTTAGATGAGCAGTTCTTC,CASSLTGGVLDEQFF,TRBD1,TRBV27,TRBJ2-1,NA
TGCGCCAGCAGCTTGGGCCGGCTAGAGACCTACGAGCAGTACTTC,CASSLGRLETYEQYF,NA,TRBV5-1,TRBJ2-7,NA
TGTGCCAGCAGCGGACAGTCAACTAATGAAAAACTGTTTTTT,CASSGQSTNEKLFF,NA,TRBV7-9,TRBJ1-4,NA
TGTGCCAGCAGCGATAGCGGGGCTGAGCAGTTCTTC,CASSDSGAEQFF,TRBD2,TRBV7-3,TRBJ2-1,once
TGTGCCAGCAGCTCTGCCGGGACAGGGGAAAAAGCTTTCTTT,CASSSAGTGEKAFF,TRBD1,TRBV7-3,TRBJ1-1,NA
TGTGCCATCAGTGAGACAGGAGAAACTGAAGCTTTCTTT,CAISETGETEAFF,NA,TRBV10-3,TRBJ1-1,NA
TGTGCCAGCAGCTTTCTGGGGGCGAGCACCGGGGAGCTGTTTTTT,CASSFLGASTGELFF,NA,TRBV5-8,TRBJ2-2,NA
TGCGCCAGCAGCACCCGACAGGGGGCAGGGGACACTGAAGCCTTCTTT,CASSTRQGAGDTEAFF,TRBD1,TRBV4-3,TRBJ1-1,NA
TGTGCCATCAGTGGAACTAGCGGGAGTTTTTCCTACAATGAGCAGTTCTTC,CAISGTSGSFSYNEQFF,TRBD2,TRBV10-3,TRBJ2-1,NA
TGTGCCAGCAGTGTTCAGGGTAACTACGAGCAGTACTTC,CASSVQGNYEQYF,NA,TRBV2,TRBJ2-7,NA
TGCGCCAGCAGACTTCTCTACGAGCAGTACTTC,CASRLLYEQYF,NA,TRBV5-1,TRBJ2-7,NA
TGTGCCAGCAGCTTATATTCTCATGGGGAGGTGGGGACCCAGTACTTC,CASSLYSHGEVGTQYF,NA,TRBV7-9,TRBJ2-5,NA
TGTGCCAGCAGCGAACAGGCTAGCGGGCGCACAGATACGCAGTATTTT,CASSEQASGRTDTQYF,TRBD2,TRBV7-9,TRBJ2-3,few
TGTGCCAGCAGTACATCTAGCGGGAGTTACATTCAGTACTTC,CASSTSSGSYIQYF,TRBD2,TRBV28,TRBJ2-4,NA
TGTGCCAGCAGTCCCTCCAGCGGGACCTACGAGCAGTACTTC,CASSPSSGTYEQYF,TRBD2,TRBV6-5,TRBJ2-7,NA
TGTGCCAGCAGTGAGGGACAGGCCTACAATGAGCAGTTCTTC,CASSEGQAYNEQFF,TRBD1,TRBV2,TRBJ2-1,NA
TGTGCCAGCAGCTTAAGTGGCAGGGGGCGGGAGCAGTACTTC,CASSLSGRGREQYF,TRBD1,TRBV11-2,TRBJ2-7,NA
TGCGCCAGCAGCCAGCAGGGGGCTGGGACAAAACTGTTTTTT,CASSQQGAGTKLFF,TRBD1,TRBV4-3,TRBJ1-4,NA
TGTGCCAGCGGCATTGGACAGGGTACTGAAAAACTGTTTTTT,CASGIGQGTEKLFF,TRBD1,TRBV5-8,TRBJ1-4,NA
TGTGCCAGCAGCCAGTCGACTGCGCGGGGGGGTCGCAACGAGCAGTACTTC,CASSQSTARGGRNEQYF,TRBD2,TRBV7-2,TRBJ2-7,NA
TGCGCCAGCAGCCAAGTGTCGAACACCATATATTTT,CASSQVSNTIYF,NA,TRBV4-1,TRBJ1-3,NA
TGTGCCAGCAGCTTAACTCGGAGAGGCGCCGGGGAGCTGTTTTTT,CASSLTRRGAGELFF,NA,TRBV7-8,TRBJ2-2,NA
TGTGCCAGCAGCGCTACACCCACTAGGGGCAATCAGCCCCAGCATTTT,CASSATPTRGNQPQHF,NA,TRBV5-6,TRBJ1-5,NA
TGTGCCACCAGCAGTGTCCGGGAGACCCAGTACTTC,CATSSVRETQYF,NA,TRBV15,TRBJ2-5,NA
TGTGCCAGTAGGGGACAGGGCGCCTACAATGAGCAGTTCTTC,CASRGQGAYNEQFF,TRBD1,TRBV19,TRBJ2-1,once
TGTGCCAGTAGTCCCCGAGGGCATGAGAACACTGAAGCTTTCTTT,CASSPRGHENTEAFF,NA,TRBV19,TRBJ1-1,NA
TGTGCCAGTAGTATTCTTCCCGGGACAGGGGCCTTCAGCAATCAGCCCCAGCATTTT,CASSILPGTGAFSNQPQHF,TRBD1,TRBV19,TRBJ1-5,NA
TGTGCCAGCAGCTTAGGCGTCGGGGACAGGGTCGGAGAGACCCAGTACTTC,CASSLGVGDRVGETQYF,TRBD1,TRBV11-3,TRBJ2-5,NA
TGTGCCAGCAGTTTGCATCCCGGGCGGGAGTATGATGAGCAGTTCTTC,CASSLHPGREYDEQFF,TRBD2,TRBV5-4,TRBJ2-1,NA
TGTGCCAGCAGCGCCGGACTAGCGGGGGACTACGAGCAGTACTTC,CASSAGLAGDYEQYF,TRBD2,TRBV9,TRBJ2-7,NA
TGTGCTAGTCTGAATCAGCCCCAGCATTTT,CASLNQPQHF,NA,TRBV12-5,TRBJ1-5,NA
TGTGCCAGCAGCCCAACCGCCAGGGCGATACCAGAAGCTTTCTTT,CASSPTARAIPEAFF,NA,TRBV11-2,TRBJ1-1,NA
TGTGCCAGCAGAGGTGGCAGGGGTTGGTATGGCTACACCTTC,CASRGGRGWYGYTF,NA,TRBV2,TRBJ1-2,NA
TGTGCCAGCAGCCAGGGGGGAGATCTCTCCTATAATTCACCCCTCCACTTT,CASSQGGDLSYNSPLHF,TRBD1,TRBV7-9,TRBJ1-6,NA
TGTGCCAGTAATACCGGGACATTTCAGCCCCAGCATTTT,CASNTGTFQPQHF,NA,TRBV19,TRBJ1-5,NA
TGTGCCAGCAGTGAAAGACAGGGAAAGGGGTATAATTCACCCCTCCACTTT,CASSERQGKGYNSPLHF,TRBD1,TRBV6-1,TRBJ1-6,NA
TGTGCCAGCAGCCCCCCGGCCGGGGTGGCGCAGTATTTT,CASSPPAGVAQYF,NA,TRBV11-3,TRBJ2-3,NA
TGTGCCAGCAGTTACTTGGACAGAACTTATGGCTACACCTTC,CASSYLDRTYGYTF,NA,TRBV6-5,TRBJ1-2,NA
TGTGCCAGCAGTTTATCGCAGGCTGGCGTCCGCAATCAGCCCCAGCATTTT,CASSLSQAGVRNQPQHF,NA,TRBV28,TRBJ1-5,NA
TGTGCCAGCAGTTACTCGACAGGGAACACCGGGGAGCTGTTTTTT,CASSYSTGNTGELFF,NA,TRBV6-5,TRBJ2-2,once
TGCAGCACTCAGACGGGGAACACTGAAGCTTTCTTT,CSTQTGNTEAFF,NA,TRBV29-1,TRBJ1-1,NA
TGTGCCAGCAGCTTCCAAAGGACAGGAACAGATACGCAGTATTTT,CASSFQRTGTDTQYF,TRBD1,TRBV11-2,TRBJ2-3,NA
TGTGCCAGTGCGAATAGCTCCTACAATGAGCAGTTCTTC,CASANSSYNEQFF,NA,TRBV19,TRBJ2-1,NA
TGTGCCAGCAGCCCCGCCGGGGGGGCGTGGGAGACCCAGTACTTC,CASSPAGGAWETQYF,TRBD2,TRBV9,TRBJ2-5,NA
TGTGCCAGCAGTCCCCTCACCATCCGAGACAGGGAAGCTTTCTTT,CASSPLTIRDREAFF,NA,TRBV6-5,TRBJ1-1,NA
TGTGCCAGCGGGGGACAGGGGGCAGACTATGGCTACACCTTC,CASGGQGADYGYTF,TRBD1,TRBV6-1,TRBJ1-2,once
TGTGCCTGGAGTGTACAGCGGGGGCGGGCTTTCTTT,CAWSVQRGRAFF,NA,TRBV30,TRBJ1-1,NA
TGTGCCAGCAGCTTAACGCAGGGGGCGAATGAGCAGTTCTTC,CASSLTQGANEQFF,TRBD1,TRBV7-9,TRBJ2-1,few
TGTGCCAGCAGCTTTGGGCAGGGAATGAACACTGAAGCTTTCTTT,CASSFGQGMNTEAFF,NA,TRBV5-4,TRBJ1-1,NA
TGTGCCAGCAGCTTACGGGCGGGGGGGTCCTACGAGCAGTACTTC,CASSLRAGGSYEQYF,TRBD2,TRBV7-2,TRBJ2-7,NA
TGTGCCAGCACTTTCCGGGGGGGAGACACTGAAGCTTTCTTT,CASTFRGGDTEAFF,NA,TRBV6-6,TRBJ1-1,NA
TGTGCCAGTAGCCCGACAGGGATCCAAGAGACCCAGTACTTC,CASSPTGIQETQYF,TRBD1,TRBV19,TRBJ2-5,NA
TGTGCCTGGAGTGGGACAGGGTCTACTAATGAAAAACTGTTTTTT,CAWSGTGSTNEKLFF,TRBD1,TRBV30,TRBJ1-4,NA